The clone carrying this TCR beta chain has ten or more counts. Its matching antigen is unknown. The data stem from a study of T cells in Graves' hyperthyroidism and ophthalmopathy. Study observations and caveats: Classification by a 13 V-J model distinguished ophthalmopathy from stable hyperthyroidism.

It was RNA transcripts that yielded the amplified TCR beta CDR3 regions. The study used the HTBI primer set for a first-round RT-PCR of the TCR CDR3. TCRdb recomputed calls from the multiplex PCR reads with MiXCR, one row per CDR3 protein. The data hold fewer than 900,000 distinct CDR3 sequences, with 15% to 20% observed a single time. Sequenced material: blood. This sequence was found in a man aged 18 to 29 with Graves' hyperthyroidism.

The CDR3 coding sequence is TGCAGTGCTAGTGGGGGGAAGCTAGCCAAAAACATTCAGTACTTC. This sequence encodes CSASGGKLAKNIQYF. The J gene is TRBJ2-4, the V gene TRBV20-1; D might be TRBD2 (6 bases). Germline V gives CDR1 DFQATT, CDR2 SNEGSKA (reference sequence). The CDR3 has 15 amino acids. V lost 3 bases to trimming and J lost 0 bases, with 12 bases between them.